This paragraph covers one T cell receptor beta chain sequence. Its antigen is unidentified. The library targeted TCRbeta and was prepared with unique molecular identifiers. Each CDR3 protein gets one entry after TCRdb re-called the PCR reads with MiXCR. This table has around 300,000 distinct CDR3 sequences, roughly 10% appearing once. The CDR3 is made up of 14 amino acids. The germline V gene has CDR1 SGHNT and CDR2 YYREEE (reference sequence). V was clipped by 0 bases and J by 5 bases, with 11 bases between them. The data derive from a study of T-cell reconstitution after alpha-beta-depleted transplantation in children. Overall study findings and caveats: Among T cells one year after transplant, newly produced cells accounted for most counts and diversity. Some patients' high day-60 TCRbeta diversity was traced to surviving recipient T cells and thymic progenitors. There were reportedly several hundred expanded graft clones from which alpha-beta T cells came about two months after transplant.

This receptor was identified in a male patient between 2 and 10 years old who had a stem cell transplant for chronic granulomatous disease, so the T cells may come from the graft donor. The gene calls are TRBV5-4 and TRBJ1-1, with D uncertain. Sequenced here: peripheral blood, sampled 180 days after TCRalphabeta/CD19-depleted stem cell transplant. CDR3 region: CASSLVGLRTEAFF. The CDR3 nucleotides read TGTGCCAGCAGCTTGGTCGGCCTGAGGACTGAAGCTTTCTTT.